The 10 T cell receptor beta chains given below trace back to one sample, sequenced in a study of cytomegalovirus exposure and HLA in healthy donors. PCR employed 60 Vbeta and 13 Jbeta primers. Clones were read by immunoSEQ multiplex PCR, and TCRdb kept only the in-frame ones, dropping some. Of some 150,000 clones in the sample, over 80% were seen once. The specimen was PBMCs. The receptor source for this set is a male donor in good health and CMV-seronegative.

This clone was observed once. This chain uses TRBV18 with TRBJ2-7, with D possibly being TRBD2 (6 bases). V was shortened by 3 bases and J by 2 bases, with 11 bases between the two germline ends. The CDR3 extends over 14 amino acids. Germline CDR1 is KGHSH and CDR2 is LQKENI. The CDR3 coding sequence is TGTGCCAGCTCACCTTCCGGGGGTCCCTACGAGCAGTACTTC. Its protein product is CASSPSGGPYEQYF.

The chain employs TRBV7-9 and TRBJ2-1, with no clear D. The V end was cut by 3 bases, the J end by 8 bases, with 23 bases between. This CDR3 has 17 amino acids. Germline CDR1 is SEHNR and CDR2 is FQNEAQ (reference sequence). CDR3 nucleotides: TGTGCCAGCAGCTTTAGTGGTTCGACATCCCCGGTCGATGAGCAGTTCTTC. Protein: CASSFSGSTSPVDEQFF.

This clone was counted a few times. This chain joins TRBV7-3 and TRBJ2-3, with D maybe TRBD2 (5 bases). Germline V gene sequence: CDR1 SGHTA, CDR2 FQGTGA. The CDR3 loop spans 14 amino acids. The V and J ends lost 5 bases and 0 bases respectively, with 9 bases between them. The CDR3 here is CASSHGSSTDTQYF. CDR3 in DNA: TGTGCCAGCAGCCATGGGAGCAGCACAGATACGCAGTATTTT.

The chain uses TRBV2 and TRBJ1-1; no reliable D call. Germline V lookup: CDR1 SNHLY, CDR2 FYNNEI. Trimming removed 4 bases at V and 4 bases at J, with 7 bases between. The CDR3 has 12 residues. CDR3 coding DNA: TGTGCCAGCAGTGTGCGGATCACTGAAGCTTTCTTT. It specifies CASSVRITEAFF. Based on the CDR3 plus reference TRBV2 and TRBJ1-1, the full variable domain is EPEVTQTPSHQVTQMGQEVILRCVPISNHLYFYWYRQILGQKVEFLVSFYNNEISEKSEIFDDQFSVERPDGSNFTLKIRSTKLEDSAMYFCASSVRITEAFFGQGTRLTVV.

This clone was recorded only once. This chain links TRBV19 with TRBJ1-2; tentatively, D is TRBD1 (6 bases). CDR1 is LNHDA, CDR2 SQIVND, per germline (reference sequence). The V end was cut by 5 bases, the J end by 0 bases, with 19 bases between. The CDR3 contains 17 residues. Written as DNA, the CDR3 is TGTGCCAGTAGTTCAACGACAGGTGGAGTTCCTAACTATGGCTACACCTTC. As protein: CASSSTTGGVPNYGYTF.

The V and J genes are TRBV7-8 and TRBJ2-1; 7 nucleotides align to TRBD2. Germline loops: CDR1 SGHVS, CDR2 FQNEAQ. The CDR3 runs 17 residues. V trimming: 1 base; J trimming: 0 bases; junction bases outside the gene matches: 6. The CDR3 DNA follows: TGTGCCAGCAGCTTAGAAATAAGCGGGGACTCCTACAATGAGCAGTTCTTC. Translation: CASSLEISGDSYNEQFF. The full variable domain, in which reference TRBV7-8 and TRBJ2-1 provide the parts outside the CDR3, is GAGVSQSPRYKVAKRGQDVALRCDPISGHVSLFWYQQALGQGPEFLTYFQNEAQLDKSGLPSDRFFAERPEGSVSTLKIQRTQQEDSAVYLCASSLEISGDSYNEQFFGPGTRLTVL.

This clone has a single count. One end of the junction varies from germline; a read error may be responsible. This chain connects TRBV7-9 to TRBJ1-1; 7 bases fit TRBD1. From germline, CDR1 is SEHNR and CDR2 FQNEAQ (reference sequence). The CDR3 runs 14 residues. Written as DNA, the CDR3 is TGTTCCAGCAGCACGCAGGGGGAGGACACTGAAGCTTTCTTT. It encodes CSSSTQGEDTEAFF.

The sample holds many counts of this clone. The chain couples TRBV6-1 to TRBJ2-2; possible D gene TRBD1, 6 bases. Germline V gene data show CDR1 as MNHNS and CDR2 as SASEGT. The CDR3 is made up of 14 amino acids. Trimming shortened V by 5 bases and J by 3 bases, and 10 bases separated the two germline ends. The CDR3, as DNA: TGTGCCAGCAGTCCGTCAGGGGACACCGGGGAGCTGTTTTTT. Amino acid sequence: CASSPSGDTGELFF.

V gene TRBV28 combines with J gene TRBJ2-7; 10 bases align to TRBD2. This CDR3 region has 15 residues. The V gene's germline CDR1 is MDHEN and CDR2 SYDVKM. Trimming at V came to 6 bases and at J to 0 bases, leaving 5 bases not matched to a gene. The CDR3 spells CASSELAGSSYEQYF. The CDR3, as DNA: TGTGCCAGCAGCGAACTAGCGGGGTCCTCCTACGAGCAGTACTTC.

J is TRBJ1-4 and V is TRBV11-2; TRBD1 agrees at 9 bases. Trimming cost V 2 bases and J 8 bases; bases outside gene matches: 12. CDR3 length: 17 amino acids. Germline V lookup: CDR1 SGHAT, CDR2 FQNNGV. The CDR3 loop is CASSLISVGQGGEKLFF. CDR3 nucleotide sequence: TGTGCCAGCAGCTTAATATCTGTGGGACAGGGTGGGGAAAAACTGTTTTTT.